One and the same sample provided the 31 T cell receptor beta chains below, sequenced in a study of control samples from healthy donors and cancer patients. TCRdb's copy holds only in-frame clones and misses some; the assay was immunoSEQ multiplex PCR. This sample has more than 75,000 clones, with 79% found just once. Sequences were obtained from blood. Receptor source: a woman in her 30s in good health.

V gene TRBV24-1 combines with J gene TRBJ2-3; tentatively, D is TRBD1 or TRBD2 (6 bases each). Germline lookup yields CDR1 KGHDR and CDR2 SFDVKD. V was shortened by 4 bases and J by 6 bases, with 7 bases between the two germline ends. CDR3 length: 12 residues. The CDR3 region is CATSEGGDTQYF. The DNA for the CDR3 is TGTGCCACCAGTGAAGGGGGGGATACGCAGTATTTT.

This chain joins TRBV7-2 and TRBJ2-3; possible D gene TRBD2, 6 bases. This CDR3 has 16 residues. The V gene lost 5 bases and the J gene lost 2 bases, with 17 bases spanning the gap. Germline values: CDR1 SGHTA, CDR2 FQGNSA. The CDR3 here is CASSLGLGGVTDTQYF. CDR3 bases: TGTGCCAGCAGCCTTGGCCTGGGCGGGGTCACAGATACGCAGTATTTT.

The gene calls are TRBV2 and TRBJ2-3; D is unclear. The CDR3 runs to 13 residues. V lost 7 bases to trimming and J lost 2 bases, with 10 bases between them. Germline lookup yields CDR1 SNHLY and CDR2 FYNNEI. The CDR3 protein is CASNTDPTDTQYF. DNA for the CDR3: TGTGCCAGCAACACGGATCCCACAGATACGCAGTATTTT.

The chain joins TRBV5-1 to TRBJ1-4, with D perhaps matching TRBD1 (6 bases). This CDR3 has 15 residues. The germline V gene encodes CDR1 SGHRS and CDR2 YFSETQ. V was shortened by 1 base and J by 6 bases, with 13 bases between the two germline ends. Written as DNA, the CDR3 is TGCGCCAGCAGCTTGACAGGGAATCGCGATGAAAAACTGTTTTTT. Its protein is CASSLTGNRDEKLFF.

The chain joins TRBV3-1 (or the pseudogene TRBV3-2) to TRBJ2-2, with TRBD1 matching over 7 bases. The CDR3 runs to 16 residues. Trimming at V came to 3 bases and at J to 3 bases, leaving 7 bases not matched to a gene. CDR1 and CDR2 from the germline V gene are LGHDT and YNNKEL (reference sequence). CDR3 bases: TGTGCCAGCAGCCAGAAGACAGGGAAGTACACCGGGGAGCTGTTTTTT. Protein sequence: CASSQKTGKYTGELFF.

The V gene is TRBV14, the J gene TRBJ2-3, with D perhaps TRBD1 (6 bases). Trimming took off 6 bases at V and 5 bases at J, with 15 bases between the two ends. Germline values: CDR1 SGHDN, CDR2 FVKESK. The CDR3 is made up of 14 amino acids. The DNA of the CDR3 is TGTGCCAGCAGACCCCTACAGGGTCTAGATACGCAGTATTTT. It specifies CASRPLQGLDTQYF.

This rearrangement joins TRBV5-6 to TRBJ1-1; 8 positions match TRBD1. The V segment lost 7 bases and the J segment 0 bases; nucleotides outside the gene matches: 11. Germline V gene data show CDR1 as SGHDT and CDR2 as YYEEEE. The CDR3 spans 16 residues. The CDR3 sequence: CASGPWDRLMNTEAFF. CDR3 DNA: TGTGCCAGCGGCCCCTGGGACAGGCTCATGAACACTGAAGCTTTCTTT.

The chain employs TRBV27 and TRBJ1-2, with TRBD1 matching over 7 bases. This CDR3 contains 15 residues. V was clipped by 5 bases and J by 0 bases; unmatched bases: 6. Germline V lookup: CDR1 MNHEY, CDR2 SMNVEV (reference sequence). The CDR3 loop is CASSPRTGSNYGYTF. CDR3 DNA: TGTGCCAGCAGTCCCCGGACAGGTTCTAACTATGGCTACACCTTC.

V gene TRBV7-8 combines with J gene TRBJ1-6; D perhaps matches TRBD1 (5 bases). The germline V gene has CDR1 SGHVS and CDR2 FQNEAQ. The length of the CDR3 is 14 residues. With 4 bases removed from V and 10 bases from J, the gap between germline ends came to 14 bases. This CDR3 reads CASSSDSGYSPLHF. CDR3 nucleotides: TGTGCCAGCAGCTCAGACAGTGGGTACTCACCCCTCCACTTT.

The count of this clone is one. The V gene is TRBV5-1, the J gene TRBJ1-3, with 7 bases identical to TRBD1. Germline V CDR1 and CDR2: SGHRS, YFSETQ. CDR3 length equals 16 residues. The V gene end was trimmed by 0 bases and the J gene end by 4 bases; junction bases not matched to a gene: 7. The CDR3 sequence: CASSLEGGGSGNTIYF. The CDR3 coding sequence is TGCGCCAGCAGCTTGGAGGGAGGGGGCTCCGGAAACACCATATATTTT.

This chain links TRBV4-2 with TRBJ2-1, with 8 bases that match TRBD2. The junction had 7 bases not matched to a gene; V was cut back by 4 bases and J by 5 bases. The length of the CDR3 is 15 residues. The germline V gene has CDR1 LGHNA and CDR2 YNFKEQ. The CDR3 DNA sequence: TGTGCCAGCAGCCCCGCCGGGCGGGGGGACAATGAGCAGTTCTTC. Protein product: CASSPAGRGDNEQFF.

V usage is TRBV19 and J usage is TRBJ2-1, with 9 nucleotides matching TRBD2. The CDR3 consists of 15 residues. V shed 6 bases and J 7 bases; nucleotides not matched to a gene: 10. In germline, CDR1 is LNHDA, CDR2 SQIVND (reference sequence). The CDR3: CASSQTASGVNEQFF. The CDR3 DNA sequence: TGTGCCAGTAGCCAGACGGCTAGCGGGGTTAATGAGCAGTTCTTC.

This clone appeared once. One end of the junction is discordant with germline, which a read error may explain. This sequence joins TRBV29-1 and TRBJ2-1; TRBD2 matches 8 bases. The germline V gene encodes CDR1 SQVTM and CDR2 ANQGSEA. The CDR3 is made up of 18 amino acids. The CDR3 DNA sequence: TGCAGCGTCGAAGCTCCTGCGGGGGGCCCCCTCTTTTACAATGAGCAGTTCTTC. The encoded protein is CSVEAPAGGPLFYNEQFF.

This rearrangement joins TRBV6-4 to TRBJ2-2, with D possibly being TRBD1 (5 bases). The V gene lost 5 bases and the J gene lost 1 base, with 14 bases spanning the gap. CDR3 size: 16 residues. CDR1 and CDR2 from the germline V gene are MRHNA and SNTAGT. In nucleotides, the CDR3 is TGTGCCAGCAGTCGTTATCAGGGTTGGAACACCGGGGAGCTGTTTTTT. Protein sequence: CASSRYQGWNTGELFF.

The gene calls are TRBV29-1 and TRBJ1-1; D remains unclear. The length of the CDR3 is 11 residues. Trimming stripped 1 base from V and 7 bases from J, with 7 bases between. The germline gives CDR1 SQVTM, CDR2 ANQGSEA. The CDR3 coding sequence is TGCAGCGTTGAAGCCCCAGGTGAAGCTTTCTTT. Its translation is CSVEAPGEAFF.

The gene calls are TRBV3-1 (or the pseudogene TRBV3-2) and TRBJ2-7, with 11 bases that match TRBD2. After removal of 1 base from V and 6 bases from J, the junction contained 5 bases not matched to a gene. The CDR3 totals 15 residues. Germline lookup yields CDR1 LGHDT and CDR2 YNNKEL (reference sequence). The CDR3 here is CASSQGGLAAGEQYF. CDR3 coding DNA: TGTGCCAGCAGCCAAGGGGGACTAGCGGCCGGCGAGCAGTACTTC.

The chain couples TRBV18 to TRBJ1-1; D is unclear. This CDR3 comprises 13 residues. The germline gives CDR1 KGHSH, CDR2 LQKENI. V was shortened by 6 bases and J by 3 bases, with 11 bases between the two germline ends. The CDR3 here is CASSFRADTEAFF. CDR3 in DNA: TGTGCCAGCTCTTTCCGGGCGGACACTGAAGCTTTCTTT. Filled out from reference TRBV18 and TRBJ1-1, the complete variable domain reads NAGVMQNPRHLVRRRGQEARLRCSPMKGHSHVYWYRQLPEEGLKFMVYLQKENIIDESGMPKERFSAEFPKEGPSILRIQQVVRGDSAAYFCASSFRADTEAFFGQGTRLTVV.

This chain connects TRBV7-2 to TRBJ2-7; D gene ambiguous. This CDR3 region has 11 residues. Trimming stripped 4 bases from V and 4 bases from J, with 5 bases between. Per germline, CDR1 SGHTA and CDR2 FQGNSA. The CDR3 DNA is TGTGCCAGCAGCTCCGAATACGAGCAGTACTTC. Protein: CASSSEYEQYF.

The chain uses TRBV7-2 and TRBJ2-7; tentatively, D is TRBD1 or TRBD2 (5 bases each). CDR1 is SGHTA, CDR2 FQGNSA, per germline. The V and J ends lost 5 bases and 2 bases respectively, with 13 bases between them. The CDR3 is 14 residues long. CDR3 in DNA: TGTGCCAGCAGCCGTCGGGACGGTCCCTACGAGCAGTACTTC. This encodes CASSRRDGPYEQYF.

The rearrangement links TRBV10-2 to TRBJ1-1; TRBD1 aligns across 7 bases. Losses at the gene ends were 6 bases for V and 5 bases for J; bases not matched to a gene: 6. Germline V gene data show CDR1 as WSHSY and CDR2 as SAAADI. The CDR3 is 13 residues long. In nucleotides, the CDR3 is TGCGCCAGCAGCAGACAGGGAGGGACTGAAGCTTTCTTT. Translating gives CASSRQGGTEAFF.

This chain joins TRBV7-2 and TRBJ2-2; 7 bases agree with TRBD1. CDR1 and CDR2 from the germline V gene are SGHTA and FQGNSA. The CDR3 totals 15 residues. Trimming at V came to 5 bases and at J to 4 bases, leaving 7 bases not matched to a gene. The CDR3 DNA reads TGTGCCAGCAGCCCTGACAGGGCAGTCACCGGGGAGCTGTTTTTT. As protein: CASSPDRAVTGELFF. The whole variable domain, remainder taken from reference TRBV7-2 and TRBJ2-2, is GAGVSQSPSNKVTEKGKDVELRCDPISGHTALYWYRQSLGQGLEFLIYFQGNSAPDKSGLPSDRFSAERTGGSVSTLTIQRTQQEDSAVYLCASSPDRAVTGELFFGEGSRLTVL.

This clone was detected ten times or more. The CDR3 nucleotides are TGTGCCACCAGCATTCTCCGAGGATACGAGCAGTACTTC. Amino acids: CATSILRGYEQYF. The V gene is TRBV15, the J gene TRBJ2-7; D not resolved. The CDR3 consists of 13 residues. Trimming removed 4 bases at V and 4 bases at J, with 11 bases between. Germline-derived CDR1 and CDR2 are LNHNV and YYDKDF (reference sequence).

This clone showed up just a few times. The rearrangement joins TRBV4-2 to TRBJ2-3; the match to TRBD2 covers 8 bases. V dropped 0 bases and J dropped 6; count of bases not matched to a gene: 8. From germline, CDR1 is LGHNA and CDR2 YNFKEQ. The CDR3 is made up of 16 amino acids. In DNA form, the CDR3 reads TGTGCCAGCAGCCAAGATCCTCGGGGGGGCAGGGATACGCAGTATTTT. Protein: CASSQDPRGGRDTQYF.

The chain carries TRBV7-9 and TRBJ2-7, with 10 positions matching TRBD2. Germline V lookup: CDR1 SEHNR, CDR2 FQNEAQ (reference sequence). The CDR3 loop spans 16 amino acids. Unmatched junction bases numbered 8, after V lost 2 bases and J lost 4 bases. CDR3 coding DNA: TGTGCCAGCAGCTTATCAGCGGGGGGGCTGGGTTACGAGCAGTACTTC. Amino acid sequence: CASSLSAGGLGYEQYF.

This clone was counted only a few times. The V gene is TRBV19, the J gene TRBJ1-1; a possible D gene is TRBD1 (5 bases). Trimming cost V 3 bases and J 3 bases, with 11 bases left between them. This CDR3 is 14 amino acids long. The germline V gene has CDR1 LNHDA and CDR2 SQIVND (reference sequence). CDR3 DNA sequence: TGTGCCAGTAGTATGGGAGGGGCTTACACTGAAGCTTTCTTT. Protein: CASSMGGAYTEAFF. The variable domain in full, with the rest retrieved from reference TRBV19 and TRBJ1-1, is DGGITQSPKYLFRKEGQNVTLSCEQNLNHDAMYWYRQDPGQGLRLIYYSQIVNDFQKGDIAEGYSVSREKKESFPLTVTSAQKNPTAFYLCASSMGGAYTEAFFGQGTRLTVV.

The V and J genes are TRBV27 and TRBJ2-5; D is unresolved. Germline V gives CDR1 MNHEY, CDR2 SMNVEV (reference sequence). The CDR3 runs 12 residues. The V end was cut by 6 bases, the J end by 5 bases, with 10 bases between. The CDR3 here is CASSASGETQYF. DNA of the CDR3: TGTGCCAGCAGCGCGAGTGGGGAGACCCAGTACTTC.

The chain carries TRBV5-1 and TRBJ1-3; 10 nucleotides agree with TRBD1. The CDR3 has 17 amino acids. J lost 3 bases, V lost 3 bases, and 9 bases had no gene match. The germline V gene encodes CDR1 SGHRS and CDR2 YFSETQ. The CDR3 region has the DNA TGCGCCAGCAGCTGGACTGGGGACAGGGGATTTGGAAACACCATATATTTT. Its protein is CASSWTGDRGFGNTIYF.

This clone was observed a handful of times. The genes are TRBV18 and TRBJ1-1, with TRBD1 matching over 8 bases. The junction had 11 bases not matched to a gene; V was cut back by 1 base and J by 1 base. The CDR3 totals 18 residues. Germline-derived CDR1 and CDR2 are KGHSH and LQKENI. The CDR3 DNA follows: TGTGCCAGCTCACCACTTGGCACAGGGGGTACAGGGAACACTGAAGCTTTCTTT. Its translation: CASSPLGTGGTGNTEAFF.

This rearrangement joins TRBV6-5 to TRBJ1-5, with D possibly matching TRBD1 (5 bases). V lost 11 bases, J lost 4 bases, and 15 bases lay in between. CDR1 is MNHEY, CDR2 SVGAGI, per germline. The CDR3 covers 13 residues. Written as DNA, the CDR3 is TGTGCCGGAGGAGCTCGGGGGAATCAGCCCCAGCATTTT. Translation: CAGGARGNQPQHF.

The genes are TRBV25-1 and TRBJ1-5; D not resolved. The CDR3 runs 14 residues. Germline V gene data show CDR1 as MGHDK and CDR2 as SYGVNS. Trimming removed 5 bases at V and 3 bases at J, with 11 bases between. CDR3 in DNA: TGTGCCAGCAGTCCCATGGGGAACAATCAGCCCCAGCATTTT. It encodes CASSPMGNNQPQHF.

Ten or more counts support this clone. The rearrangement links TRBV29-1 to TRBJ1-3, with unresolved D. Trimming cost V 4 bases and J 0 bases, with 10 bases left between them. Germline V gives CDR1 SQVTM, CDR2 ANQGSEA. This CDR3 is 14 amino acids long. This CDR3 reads CSVVAGSSGNTIYF. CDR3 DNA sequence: TGCAGCGTTGTTGCCGGCTCCTCTGGAAACACCATATATTTT.